The clone carrying this T cell receptor (beta chain) showed up just once. These data come from a study of cytomegalovirus exposure and HLA in healthy donors. Study summary: Approximately 81% of 398 genotyped donors fell in the Caucasian-associated ancestry cluster.

Primers for the PCR totalled 60 Vbeta and 13 Jbeta. Method: immunoSEQ multiplex PCR; TCRdb's copy keeps in-frame clones and lacks some. The table shows about 130,000 clones, with more than 65% occurring only once. The germline gives CDR1 SGHRS, CDR2 YFSETQ. This CDR3 spans 14 amino acids. Trimming took 5 bases from V and 3 from J; bases not matched to a gene: 7. The sequencing input was PBMCs. This sequence originates from an older woman in good health and CMV-seropositive. The V and J genes are TRBV5-1 and TRBJ1-2; 7 nucleotides match TRBD1. This CDR3 is CASSRGGRDYGYTF. Written as DNA, the CDR3 is TGCGCCAGCAGTCGAGGGGGCAGGGACTATGGCTACACCTTC.